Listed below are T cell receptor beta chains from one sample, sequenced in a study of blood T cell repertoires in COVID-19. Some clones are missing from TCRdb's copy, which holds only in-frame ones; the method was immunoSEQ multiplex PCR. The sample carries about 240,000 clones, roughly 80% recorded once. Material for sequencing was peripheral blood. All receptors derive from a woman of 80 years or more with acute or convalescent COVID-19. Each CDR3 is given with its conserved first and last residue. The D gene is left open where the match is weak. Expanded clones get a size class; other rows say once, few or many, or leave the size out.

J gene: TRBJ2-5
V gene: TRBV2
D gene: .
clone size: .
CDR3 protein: CASSERFGETQYF
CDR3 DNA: TGTGCCAGCAGTGAGAGGTTCGGAGAGACCCAGTACTTC

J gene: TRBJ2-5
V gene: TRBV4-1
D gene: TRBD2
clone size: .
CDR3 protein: CASSQDWGTSDQETQYF
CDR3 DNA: TGCGCCAGCAGCCAAGATTGGGGGACTAGCGACCAAGAGACCCAGTACTTC

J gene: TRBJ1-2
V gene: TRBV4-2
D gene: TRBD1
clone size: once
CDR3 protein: CASSQEQGTGGYTF
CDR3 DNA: TGTGCCAGCAGCCAAGAACAGGGGACGGGAGGCTACACCTTC

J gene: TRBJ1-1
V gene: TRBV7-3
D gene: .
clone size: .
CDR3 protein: CASSLKALNTEAFF
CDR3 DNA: TGTGCCAGCAGCTTAAAAGCTCTGAACACTGAAGCTTTCTTT

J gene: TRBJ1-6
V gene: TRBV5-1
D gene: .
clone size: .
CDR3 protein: CASRTGDNSPLHF
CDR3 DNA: TGCGCCAGCAGGACAGGAGACAATTCACCCCTCCACTTT

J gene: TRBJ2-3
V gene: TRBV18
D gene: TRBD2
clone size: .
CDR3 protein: CASSPRLAGGADTQYF
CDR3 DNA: TGTGCCAGCTCACCACGACTAGCGGGGGGCGCAGATACGCAGTATTTT

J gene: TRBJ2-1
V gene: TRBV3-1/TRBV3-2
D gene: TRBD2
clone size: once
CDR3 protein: CASSQGWTSGYNEQFF
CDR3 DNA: TGTGCCAGCAGCCAGGGCTGGACTAGCGGATACAATGAGCAGTTCTTC

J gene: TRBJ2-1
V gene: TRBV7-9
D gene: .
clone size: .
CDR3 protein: CASNPSGVNEQFF
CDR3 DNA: TGTGCCAGCAACCCCTCAGGGGTAAATGAGCAGTTCTTC

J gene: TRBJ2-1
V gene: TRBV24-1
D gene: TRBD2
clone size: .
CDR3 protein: CATSAPGLAGNEQFF
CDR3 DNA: TGTGCCACCAGTGCTCCGGGACTAGCGGGCAATGAGCAGTTCTTC

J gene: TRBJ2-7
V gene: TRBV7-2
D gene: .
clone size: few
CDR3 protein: CASSLVGAGDYEQYF
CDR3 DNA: TGTGCCAGCAGCTTAGTCGGCGCCGGGGACTACGAGCAGTACTTC

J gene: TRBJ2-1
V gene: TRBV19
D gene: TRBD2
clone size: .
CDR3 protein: CASRVSGLAGLDNEQFF
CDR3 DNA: TGTGCCAGTAGAGTATCTGGACTAGCGGGGCTGGACAATGAGCAGTTCTTC

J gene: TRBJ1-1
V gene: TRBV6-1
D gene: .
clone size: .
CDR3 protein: CASSEGGLKAFF
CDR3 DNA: TGTGCCAGCAGTGAAGGGGGACTTAAAGCTTTCTTT

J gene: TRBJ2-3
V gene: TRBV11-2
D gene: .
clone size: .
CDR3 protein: CASSLPGTDTQYF
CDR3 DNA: TGTGCCAGCAGTCTCCCAGGCACAGATACGCAGTATTTT

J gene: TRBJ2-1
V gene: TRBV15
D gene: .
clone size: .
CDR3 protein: CATSRPGSESYNEQFF
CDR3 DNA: TGTGCCACCAGCAGACCAGGGTCGGAGAGCTACAATGAGCAGTTCTTC

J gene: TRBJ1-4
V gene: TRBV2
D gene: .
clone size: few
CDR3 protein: CASSRQVSNEKLFF
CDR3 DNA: TGTGCCAGCAGCAGACAGGTCTCTAATGAAAAACTGTTTTTT

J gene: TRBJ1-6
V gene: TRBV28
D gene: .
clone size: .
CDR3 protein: CASSRGGNSPLHF
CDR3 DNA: TGTGCCAGCAGCCGGGGGGGGAATTCACCCCTCCACTTT

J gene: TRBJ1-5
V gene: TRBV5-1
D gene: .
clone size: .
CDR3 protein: CASSLAGGNQPQHF
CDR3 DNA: TGCGCCAGCAGCTTGGCAGGGGGCAATCAGCCCCAGCATTTT

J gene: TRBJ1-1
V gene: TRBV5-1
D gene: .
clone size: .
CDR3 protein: CASSLEGWNTEAFF
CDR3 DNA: TGCGCCAGCAGCTTGGAGGGGTGGAACACTGAAGCTTTCTTT

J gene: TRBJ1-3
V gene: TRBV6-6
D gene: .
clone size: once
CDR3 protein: CASSPYSGNTIYF
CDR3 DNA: TGTGCCAGCAGCCCGTACTCTGGAAACACCATATATTTT

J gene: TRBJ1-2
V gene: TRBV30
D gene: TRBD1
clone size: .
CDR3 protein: CAGTRGAGSSGYTF
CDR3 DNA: TGTGCCGGGACCAGGGGGGCCGGGAGCTCTGGCTACACCTTC

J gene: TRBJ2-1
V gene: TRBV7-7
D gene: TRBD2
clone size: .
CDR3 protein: CASSSSGGFQFF
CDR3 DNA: TGTGCTAGCAGCTCCAGCGGGGGGTTTCAGTTCTTC

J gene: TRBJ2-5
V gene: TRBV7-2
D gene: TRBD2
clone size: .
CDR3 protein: CASSASGGLRETQYF
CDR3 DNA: TGTGCCAGCAGCGCTAGCGGGGGCCTCAGGGAGACCCAGTACTTC

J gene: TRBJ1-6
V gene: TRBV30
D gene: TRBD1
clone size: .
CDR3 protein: CAWGQGESPLHF
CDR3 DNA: TGTGCCTGGGGACAGGGGGAATCACCCCTCCACTTT

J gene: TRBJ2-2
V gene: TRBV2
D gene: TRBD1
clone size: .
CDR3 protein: CASSVQGATGELFF
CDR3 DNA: TGTGCCAGCAGTGTACAGGGGGCTACCGGGGAGCTGTTTTTT

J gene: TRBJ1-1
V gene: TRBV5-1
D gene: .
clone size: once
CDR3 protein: CASSQQDSFGTEAFF
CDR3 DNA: TGCGCCAGCAGCCAACAAGACAGTTTCGGCACTGAAGCTTTCTTT

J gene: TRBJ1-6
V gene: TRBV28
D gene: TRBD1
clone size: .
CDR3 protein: CASQGAYSPLHF
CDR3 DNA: TGTGCCAGCCAGGGGGCCTATTCACCCCTCCACTTT

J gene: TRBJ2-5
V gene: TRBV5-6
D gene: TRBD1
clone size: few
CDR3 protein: CASSLPTGIQETQYF
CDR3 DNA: TGTGCCAGCAGCTTGCCGACAGGGATCCAAGAGACCCAGTACTTC

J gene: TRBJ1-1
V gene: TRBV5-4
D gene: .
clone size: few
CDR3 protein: CASSLGGVGNTEAFF
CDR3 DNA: TGTGCCAGCAGCTTGGGAGGAGTTGGTAACACTGAAGCTTTCTTT

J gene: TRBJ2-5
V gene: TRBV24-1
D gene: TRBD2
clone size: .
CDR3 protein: CATSDPGLAGAKETQYF
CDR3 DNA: TGTGCCACCAGTGACCCGGGACTAGCGGGGGCCAAAGAGACCCAGTACTTC

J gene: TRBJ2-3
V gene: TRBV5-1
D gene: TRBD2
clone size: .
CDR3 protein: CASSSPGLAGDTQYF
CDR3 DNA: TGCGCCAGCAGCTCCCCCGGGCTAGCGGGGGATACGCAGTATTTT

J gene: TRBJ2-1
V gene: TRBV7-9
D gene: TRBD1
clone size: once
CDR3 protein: CASSSPDRELYNEQFF
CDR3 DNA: TGTGCCAGCAGCTCGCCGGACAGGGAACTCTACAATGAGCAGTTCTTC

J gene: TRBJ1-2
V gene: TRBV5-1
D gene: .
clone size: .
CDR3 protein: CASSSQSPNYGYTF
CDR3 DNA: TGCGCCAGCAGCTCTCAGTCCCCTAACTATGGCTACACCTTC

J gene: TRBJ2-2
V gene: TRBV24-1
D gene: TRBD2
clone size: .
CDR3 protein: CATSALAGGPFGDTGELFF
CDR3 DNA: TGTGCCACCAGTGCGCTAGCGGGGGGGCCATTTGGAGACACCGGGGAGCTGTTTTTT

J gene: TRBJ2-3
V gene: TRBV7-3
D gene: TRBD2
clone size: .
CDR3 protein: CASSLTQTSLGDTQYF
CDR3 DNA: TGTGCCAGCAGCTTAACTCAGACTAGCCTGGGAGATACGCAGTATTTT

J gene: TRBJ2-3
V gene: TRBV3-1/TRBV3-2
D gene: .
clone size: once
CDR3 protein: CASSQRGGIDTQYF
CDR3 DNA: TGTGCCAGCAGCCAGAGGGGGGGCATAGATACGCAGTATTTT

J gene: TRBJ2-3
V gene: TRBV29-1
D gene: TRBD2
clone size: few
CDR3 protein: CSVEGLAGGTDTQYF
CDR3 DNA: TGCAGCGTTGAAGGCCTAGCGGGGGGCACAGATACGCAGTATTTT

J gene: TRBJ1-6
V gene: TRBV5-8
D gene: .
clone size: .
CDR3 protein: CASSIGTSSPLHF
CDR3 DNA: TGTGCCAGCAGCATCGGGACAAGTTCTCCCCTCCACTTT

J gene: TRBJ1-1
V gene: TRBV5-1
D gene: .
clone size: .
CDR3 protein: CASSLAQGLTRTEAFF
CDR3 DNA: TGCGCCAGCAGCTTGGCTCAAGGTTTGACAAGAACTGAAGCTTTCTTT

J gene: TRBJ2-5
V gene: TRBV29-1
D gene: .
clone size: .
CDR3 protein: CSVGNTRRETQYF
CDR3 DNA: TGCAGCGTTGGCAATACCCGGCGGGAGACCCAGTACTTC

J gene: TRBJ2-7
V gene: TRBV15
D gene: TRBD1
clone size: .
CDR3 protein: CATTTGRGGWYEQYF
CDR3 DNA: TGTGCCACCACCACGGGGCGAGGGGGCTGGTACGAGCAGTACTTC

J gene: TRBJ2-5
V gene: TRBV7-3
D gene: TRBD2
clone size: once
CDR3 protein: CASSPGLRVETQYF
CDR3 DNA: TGTGCCAGCAGCCCGGGACTACGCGTGGAGACCCAGTACTTC

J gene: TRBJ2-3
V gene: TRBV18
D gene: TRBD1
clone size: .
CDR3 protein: CASSLTGGTDTQYF
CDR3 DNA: TGTGCCAGCTCACTAACAGGGGGAACAGATACGCAGTATTTT

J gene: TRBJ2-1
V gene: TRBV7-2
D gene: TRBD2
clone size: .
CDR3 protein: CASSLDQRGGQFF
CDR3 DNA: TGTGCCAGCAGCTTAGATCAGCGGGGGGGCCAGTTCTTC

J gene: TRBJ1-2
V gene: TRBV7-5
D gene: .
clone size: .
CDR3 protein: CARSLAGMGYTF
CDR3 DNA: TGTGCCAGAAGCTTAGCAGGTATGGGCTACACCTTC

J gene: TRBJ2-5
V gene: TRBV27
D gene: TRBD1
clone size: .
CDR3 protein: CASSLHRDRVFETQYF
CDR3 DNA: TGTGCCAGCAGTTTACACCGGGACAGGGTATTTGAGACCCAGTACTTC

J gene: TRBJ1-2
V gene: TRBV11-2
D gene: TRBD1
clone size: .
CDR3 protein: CASSLDWRGPNGYTF
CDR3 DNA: TGTGCCAGCAGCTTAGATTGGAGGGGGCCAAATGGCTACACCTTC

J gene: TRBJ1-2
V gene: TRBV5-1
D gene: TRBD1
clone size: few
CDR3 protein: CASSLGGTAGSNYGYTF
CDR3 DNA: TGCGCCAGCAGCCTCGGCGGGACAGCCGGAAGTAACTATGGCTACACCTTC

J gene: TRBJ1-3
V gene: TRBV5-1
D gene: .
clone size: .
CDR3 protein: CASSLDGSSGNTIYF
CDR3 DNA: TGCGCCAGCAGCTTAGACGGGAGCTCTGGAAACACCATATATTTT

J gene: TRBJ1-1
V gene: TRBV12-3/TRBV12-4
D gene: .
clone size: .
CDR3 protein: CASSFAGNTEAFF
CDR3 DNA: TGTGCCAGCAGTTTTGCAGGGAACACTGAAGCTTTCTTT

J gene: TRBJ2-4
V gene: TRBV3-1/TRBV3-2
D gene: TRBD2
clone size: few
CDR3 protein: CASSHLGTKGNIQYF
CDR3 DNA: TGTGCCAGCAGCCATCTCGGGACTAAGGGAAACATTCAGTACTTC